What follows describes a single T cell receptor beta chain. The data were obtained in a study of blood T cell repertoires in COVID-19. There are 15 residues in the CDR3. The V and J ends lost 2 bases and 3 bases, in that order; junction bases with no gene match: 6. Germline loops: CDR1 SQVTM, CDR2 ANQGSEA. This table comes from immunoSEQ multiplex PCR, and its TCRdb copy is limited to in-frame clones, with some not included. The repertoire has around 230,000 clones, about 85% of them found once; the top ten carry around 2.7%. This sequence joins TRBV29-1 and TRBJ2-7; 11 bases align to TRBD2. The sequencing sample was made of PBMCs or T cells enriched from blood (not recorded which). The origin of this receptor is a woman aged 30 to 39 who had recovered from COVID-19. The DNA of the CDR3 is TGCAGCGTTGAAAGGTCTAGCGGGGGGATCTACGAGCAGTACTTC. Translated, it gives CSVERSSGGIYEQYF.